Described below is a single T cell receptor beta chain sequence and its context. The data were taken from a study of blood T cell repertoires in COVID-19. Study in general: Acute and convalescent COVID-19 specimens originated in the United States, Italy and Spain. In each case, the material was cDNA or gDNA derived from T cells, B-cell-depleted T cells, or PBMCs.

Source study methods: The assay estimated nucleated cells by amplifying reference gene primers. Method: immunoSEQ multiplex PCR; TCRdb's copy keeps in-frame clones and lacks some. V and J calls plus clone size are reproduced from that table; the DNA served to infer D and trimming. Here the sample spans some 220,000 clones, 84% being singletons. The germline V gene has CDR1 MDHEN and CDR2 SYDVKM. The V gene lost 8 bases and the J gene lost 2 bases, with 10 bases spanning the gap. The CDR3 spans 13 residues. The sequence was obtained from a man aged 50-60 years with acute or convalescent COVID-19. The sequenced sample was peripheral blood. J is TRBJ1-5 and V is TRBV28; D unclear. The CDR3 coding sequence is TGTGCCAGCCGTACGGTGGGCAATCAGCCCCAGCATTTT. The encoded protein is CASRTVGNQPQHF.